By frequency in the sample, the clone carrying this T cell receptor beta chain is medium-sized (0.01 to 0.1%). Its antigen is unidentified. These data originate in a study of cytomegalovirus exposure and HLA in healthy donors. Points from the study as a whole: Certain sequence variants were highly shared and formed a cluster, and this cluster was likely a sequencing artifact. Associated with cytomegalovirus, according to the listing, were 150 to 200 TCR beta chains. There were a few CMV-associated chains whose specificity for CMV antigens was confirmed in vitro.

All donors participated as healthy donors of bone marrow. Primers included in the PCR were 60 Vbeta and 13 Jbeta primers. Profiled with immunoSEQ multiplex PCR; TCRdb holds only in-frame clones, not every one. The profile shows more than 80,000 clones, more than 65% of them singletons. Germline CDR1 SGHVS, CDR2 FNYEAQ. Trimming removed 1 base from V and 10 bases from J; junction bases left unmatched: 10. CDR3 size: 15 residues. The TCR originated in a woman in her 50s in good health and CMV-seropositive. V is TRBV7-6 and J is TRBJ2-1; 7 nucleotides align to TRBD2. The sample taken for sequencing was PBMCs. Here the CDR3 DNA reads TGTGCCAGCAGCTTAGGTGCGGGGGAGGGGCGAGAGCAGTTCTTC. This encodes CASSLGAGEGREQFF.